These 28 T cell receptor beta chains were all obtained from the same sample, sequenced in a study of T-cell reconstitution after alpha-beta-depleted transplantation in children. For TCRbeta, the library was prepared with unique molecular identifiers. TCRdb reprocessed the PCR reads via MiXCR and lists one record per CDR3 protein. The sample carries over 200,000 distinct CDR3 sequences, roughly 18% recorded once. The sample consisted of PBMCs, mostly from graft donor cells, taken 360 days after TCRalphabeta/CD19-depleted stem cell transplant. Source of these receptors: a male patient aged 2-9 years who had a stem cell transplant for acute lymphoblastic leukemia, so the T cells may come from the graft donor.

Many counts were recorded for this clonotype. V and J are TRBV12-3 or TRBV12-4 and TRBJ2-7; D perhaps matches TRBD1 (5 bases). The CDR3 has 13 amino acids. The germline V and J ends were trimmed by 3 bases and 4 bases, with 10 bases remaining between them. CDR3 residues: CASSFRTRYEQYF. The CDR3 nucleotides are TGTGCCAGCAGTTTCCGGACACGATACGAGCAGTACTTC.

This clonotype was picked up a small number of times. This chain links TRBV27 with TRBJ2-1; D is ambiguous. The CDR3 has 11 amino acids. From germline, CDR1 is MNHEY and CDR2 SMNVEV (reference sequence). V dropped 4 bases and J dropped 10 bases, with 8 bases sitting between them. CDR3 sequence reads: CASSSAIEQFF. CDR3 in DNA: TGTGCCAGCAGTTCCGCGATAGAGCAGTTCTTC.

The chain links TRBV6-5 to TRBJ1-2, with TRBD1 as a possible D gene (6 bases). V was pared by 2 bases and J by 4 bases, with 11 bases between. This CDR3 is 14 amino acids long. Germline V lookup: CDR1 MNHEY, CDR2 SVGAGI. CDR3 residues: CASSYTTGSYGYTF. Written as DNA, the CDR3 is TGTGCCAGCAGTTACACCACAGGGTCCTATGGCTACACCTTC.

The chain has TRBV5-6 and TRBJ2-7, with D possibly being TRBD1 (6 bases). The V gene lost 5 bases and the J gene lost 2 bases, with 11 bases spanning the gap. The CDR3 has 13 amino acids. CDR1 and CDR2 from the germline V gene are SGHDT and YYEEEE. This CDR3 reads CASRLTGTYEQYF. CDR3 bases: TGTGCCAGCAGGCTGACAGGCACCTACGAGCAGTACTTC.

Notes on this clonotype: At one of its ends the junction is not consistent with the germline gene, which may arise from a read error. The genes are TRBV20-1 and TRBJ2-5; 11 nucleotides match TRBD1. CDR1 is DFQATT and CDR2 is SNEGSKA in the germline V gene (reference sequence). There are 18 residues in the CDR3. Here the CDR3 DNA reads TGCAGTGCCAGAGACGATCAGGGACAGGGGGGGCGGCAAGAGACCCAGTACTTC. It encodes CSARDDQGQGGRQETQYF.

The J gene is TRBJ2-3, the V gene TRBV29-1; the match to TRBD2 covers 8 bases. With V trimmed by 3 bases and J by 12 bases, 11 bases remained unmatched. The CDR3 has 13 residues. Germline CDR1 and CDR2: SQVTM and ANQGSEA. CDR3 in amino acids: CSVDVGSGATQYF. In nucleotides, the CDR3 is TGCAGCGTTGACGTTGGTAGCGGGGCAACCCAGTATTTT.

The V gene is TRBV7-2, the J gene TRBJ2-3; D not resolved. The V gene lost 7 bases and the J gene lost 6 bases, with 11 bases spanning the gap. This CDR3 is built from 12 residues. Per the germline V gene, CDR1 is SGHTA and CDR2 is FQGNSA. DNA for the CDR3: TGTGCCAGCAACCTACTCAGGGATACGCAGTATTTT. The encoded protein is CASNLLRDTQYF.

The rearrangement links TRBV12-3 or TRBV12-4 to TRBJ2-7; 10 bases map to TRBD1. The junction had 12 bases not matched to a gene; V was cut back by 6 bases and J by 1 base. The CDR3 has 17 amino acids. Here the CDR3 DNA reads TGTGCCAGCAGCCGTCCGGGACAGGGGCTTAAATCCTACGAGCAGTACTTC. It translates to CASSRPGQGLKSYEQYF.

The V and J genes are TRBV20-1 and TRBJ1-2, with a possible D match to TRBD1 (5 bases). CDR1 DFQATT and CDR2 SNEGSKA come from the germline V gene (reference sequence). V lost 6 bases and J lost 6, with 20 bases in between. CDR3 length: 14 residues. The CDR3 coding sequence is TGCAGTGCCCAAAAATATGGCAGGGATAATGGCTACACCTTC. Protein product: CSAQKYGRDNGYTF.

There are a few counts of this clonotype. CDR3 in amino acids: CASRRQTVYSNQPQHF. In nucleotides, the CDR3 is TGTGCCAGTAGGAGACAGACGGTTTATAGCAATCAGCCCCAGCATTTT. The J gene is TRBJ1-5, the V gene TRBV19, with a tentative D call TRBD1 (5 bases). The CDR3 totals 16 residues. Germline V gene data show CDR1 as LNHDA and CDR2 as SQIVND (reference sequence). V was pared by 6 bases and J by 0 bases, with 15 bases between.

Concerning this clonotype itself: The CDR3 carries no conserved terminal phenylalanine or tryptophan, so it likely arises from a read error. The chain joins TRBV20-1 to TRBJ2-7; 7 nucleotides line up with TRBD1. Germline V CDR1 and CDR2: DFQATT, SNEGSKA (reference sequence). The CDR3 is 13 residues long. CDR3 protein: CSAKTGASYEQYL. The CDR3 coding sequence is TGCAGCGCCAAAACAGGGGCCTCCTACGAGCAGTACTTA.

The chain combines TRBV6-5 with TRBJ1-4, with TRBD1 identical over 7 bases. V dropped 5 bases and J dropped 3; count of bases not matched to a gene: 9. The germline CDR1 and CDR2 sequences are MNHEY and SVGAGI. The CDR3 length is 16 residues. DNA of the CDR3: TGTGCCAGCAGTAACCCCACAGGGGTCCCTAATGAAAAACTGTTTTTT. This gives the protein CASSNPTGVPNEKLFF.

The gene calls are TRBV7-6 and TRBJ1-2; TRBD1 aligns across 7 bases. Per germline, CDR1 SGHVS and CDR2 FNYEAQ. Trimming took 5 bases from V and 3 from J; bases not matched to a gene: 9. This CDR3 comprises 15 residues. CDR3 sequence reads: CASSPGQSGDYGYTF. CDR3 nucleotides: TGTGCCAGCAGCCCGGGACAGTCGGGCGACTATGGCTACACCTTC.

This clonotype has only a few counts. The gene calls are TRBV6-6 and TRBJ1-1, with 7 bases that match TRBD1. This CDR3 comprises 11 residues. With V trimmed by 6 bases and J by 7 bases, 2 bases remained unmatched. Germline assignment: CDR1 MNHNY and CDR2 SVGAGI (reference sequence). CDR3 bases: TGTGCCAGCAGCAGACAGGGTGAAGCTTTCTTT. Translating it yields CASSRQGEAFF.

V is TRBV12-3 or TRBV12-4 and J is TRBJ2-3, with 11 bases lining up with TRBD1. V dropped 6 bases and J dropped 7; count of bases not matched to a gene: 6. The CDR3 is 14 residues long. The CDR3 is CASSRGQGANTQYF. The DNA of the CDR3 is TGTGCCAGCAGCCGCGGACAGGGGGCAAATACGCAGTATTTT.

A few counts support this clonotype. V usage is TRBV12-3 or TRBV12-4 and J usage is TRBJ2-7, with D possibly being TRBD2 (6 bases). The CDR3 sequence is 16 residues long. Trimming stripped 4 bases from V and 2 bases from J, with 18 bases between. CDR3 residues: CASSWRDAPSAYEQYF. In DNA form, the CDR3 reads TGTGCCAGCAGTTGGAGGGACGCCCCCTCGGCCTACGAGCAGTACTTC.

This clonotype occurred a few times. This chain joins TRBV20-1 and TRBJ1-3; D remains unclear. V was cut by 1 base and J by 0 bases, with 10 bases left in between. This CDR3 comprises 15 residues. The germline CDR1 and CDR2 sequences are DFQATT and SNEGSKA (reference sequence). CDR3 nucleotide sequence: TGCAGTGCTAGAGTCCCCTTGATCTCTGGAAACACCATATATTTT. This encodes CSARVPLISGNTIYF.

The chain links TRBV4-2 to TRBJ2-7; TRBD1 might be the D (5 bases). The CDR3 runs to 16 residues. V lost 1 base and J lost 2, with 15 bases in between. Germline-derived CDR1 and CDR2 are LGHNA and YNFKEQ. The CDR3 nucleotides are TGTGCCAGCAGCCAAGGGGATGGAACAGGCGCCTACGAGCAGTACTTC. Translating gives CASSQGDGTGAYEQYF.

This clonotype showed up just a few times. This rearrangement joins TRBV20-1 to TRBJ2-2; D gene ambiguous. This CDR3 is 14 amino acids long. The germline gives CDR1 DFQATT, CDR2 SNEGSKA (reference sequence). V was pared by 4 bases and J by 11 bases, with 20 bases between. Here the CDR3 reads CSAILPPGGVELFF. Written as DNA, the CDR3 is TGCAGTGCTATCCTTCCACCGGGCGGTGTAGAGCTGTTTTTT.

The table lists this clonotype with a few counts. The junction differs from germline at one of its ends, possibly a read error. The chain recombines TRBV7-2 with TRBJ2-2; perhaps TRBD1 as D (5 bases). Germline V gives CDR1 SGHTA, CDR2 FQGNSA. The CDR3 is made up of 13 amino acids. The CDR3 protein is CASSSGNSGELFF. The CDR3, as DNA: TGTGCCAGCAGCTCAGGGAACTCCGGGGAGCTGTTTTTT.

This clonotype has a handful of counts. The chain recombines TRBV5-5 with TRBJ1-1; maybe TRBD1 (6 bases). The germline CDR1 and CDR2 sequences are SGHKS and YYEKEE (reference sequence). The CDR3 runs to 16 residues. The ends were cut back, 4 bases at V and 6 bases at J, with 22 bases in the middle. This chain's CDR3 is CASSAALSGGAAEAFF. The CDR3 DNA sequence: TGTGCCAGCAGCGCCGCGTTATCCGGGGGCGCGGCTGAAGCTTTCTTT.

This clonotype showed up many times. This rearrangement joins TRBV27 to TRBJ2-1, with D perhaps TRBD2 (6 bases). CDR1 and CDR2 from the germline V gene are MNHEY and SMNVEV (reference sequence). V was clipped by 5 bases and J by 1 base, with 12 bases between them. CDR3 length: 15 residues. The CDR3 sequence is CASSLQGGSYNEQFF. Written as DNA, the CDR3 is TGTGCCAGCAGTCTGCAGGGAGGTTCCTACAATGAGCAGTTCTTC.

The V call is TRBV2, the J call TRBJ1-5; 7 nucleotides agree with TRBD1. The CDR3 spans 15 residues. Trimming took 6 bases from V and 2 from J; bases not matched to a gene: 7. Germline lookup yields CDR1 SNHLY and CDR2 FYNNEI. The CDR3 loop reads CASSRTGLGNQPQHF. The CDR3 DNA follows: TGTGCCAGCAGCAGGACAGGATTGGGCAATCAGCCCCAGCATTTT.

The rearrangement uses TRBV7-2 and TRBJ2-4; D may be TRBD1 (5 bases). Germline V lookup: CDR1 SGHTA, CDR2 FQGNSA. The CDR3 runs to 14 residues. Trimming took 4 bases from V and 3 from J, leaving 10 bases between them. CDR3 loop: CASSWGFDKNIQYF. As DNA, the CDR3 is TGTGCCAGCAGCTGGGGCTTTGACAAAAACATTCAGTACTTC.

This clonotype was recorded many times. J is TRBJ2-3 and V is TRBV12-5; 12 positions agree with TRBD1. V lost 5 bases to trimming and J lost 3 bases; unmatched junction nucleotides: 3. Per the germline V gene, CDR1 is LGHNT and CDR2 is FRNRAP. CDR3 length: 15 residues. CDR3 DNA sequence: TGTGCTAGTGGTGGGGACAGGGGGCATACAGATACGCAGTATTTT. Translated: CASGGDRGHTDTQYF.

The chain recombines TRBV27 with TRBJ2-5; TRBD1 agrees at 12 bases. CDR3 length equals 17 residues. The V gene's germline CDR1 is MNHEY and CDR2 SMNVEV (reference sequence). The V and J ends lost 2 bases and 5 bases, in that order; junction bases with no gene match: 9. The CDR3 DNA sequence: TGTGCCAGCAGTTTAGGAGGTAGAGGGACAGGGGGCGAGACCCAGTACTTC. Translating gives CASSLGGRGTGGETQYF.

The rearrangement links TRBV12-3 or TRBV12-4 to TRBJ2-2; D unresolved. This CDR3 region has 12 residues. V shed 3 bases and J shed 6 bases, with 5 bases lying between them. In DNA form, the CDR3 reads TGTGCCAGCAGTTTTGATCCCGGGGAGCTGTTTTTT. Translated, it gives CASSFDPGELFF.

The V and J genes are TRBV28 and TRBJ2-7; no clear D. This CDR3 comprises 14 residues. The V gene lost 9 bases and the J gene lost 0 bases, with 15 bases spanning the gap. Germline V gene lookup returns CDR1 MDHEN and CDR2 SYDVKM. CDR3 nucleotide sequence: TGTGCCAGGGGCCCCCGGCAGAGCTCCTACGAGCAGTACTTC. Amino acid sequence: CARGPRQSSYEQYF.